Presented here are 24 T cell receptor beta chains from one specimen sequenced in a study of blood T cell repertoires in COVID-19. Method: immunoSEQ multiplex PCR; TCRdb's copy keeps in-frame clones and lacks some. Of about 69,000 clones in the sample, 65% to 90% are singletons; the top ten hold roughly 2.9%. Input material: peripheral blood. Every receptor here comes from a man older than 75 with acute or convalescent COVID-19.

This rearrangement joins TRBV6-5 to TRBJ1-2; 7 bases match TRBD1. This CDR3 spans 15 amino acids. Trimming at V came to 4 bases and at J to 3 bases, leaving 8 bases not matched to a gene. Germline V gene lookup returns CDR1 MNHEY and CDR2 SVGAGI. The CDR3 sequence: CASSSMGRGDYGYTF. The CDR3 DNA is TGTGCCAGCAGTTCAATGGGCAGGGGGGACTATGGCTACACCTTC.

The chain couples TRBV4-3 to TRBJ1-2, with D unclear. CDR3 length: 11 residues. V gave up 8 bases and J gave up 5 bases, with 9 bases separating them. Germline CDR1 reads LGHNA; CDR2 reads YSLEER. CDR3 in amino acids: CASVGAYGYTF. As DNA, the CDR3 is TGCGCCAGCGTGGGCGCGTATGGCTACACCTTC.

The J gene is TRBJ2-2, the V gene TRBV6-6, with 7 nucleotides matching TRBD2. From germline, CDR1 is MNHNY and CDR2 SVGAGI (reference sequence). There are 14 residues in the CDR3. Unmatched junction bases numbered 4, after V lost 8 bases and J lost 1 base. This chain's CDR3 is CASGKRENTGELFF. CDR3 sequence (DNA): TGTGCCAGCGGGAAGCGGGAGAACACCGGGGAGCTGTTTTTT.

The rearrangement joins TRBV4-1 to TRBJ1-1; 12 bases align to TRBD1. Germline CDR1 MGHRA, CDR2 YSYEKL. This CDR3 region has 18 residues. Trimming cost V 1 base and J 0 bases; bases outside gene matches: 6. For the CDR3, the DNA is TGCGCCAGCAGCCAAGTGGGACAGGGGGCGCGAATGAACACTGAAGCTTTCTTT. Protein product: CASSQVGQGARMNTEAFF.

The V and J genes are TRBV5-1 and TRBJ1-1; TRBD1 aligns across 8 bases. The CDR3 has 13 amino acids. Trimming at V came to 6 bases and at J to 6 bases, leaving 7 bases not matched to a gene. Per the germline V gene, CDR1 is SGHRS and CDR2 is YFSETQ. CDR3 sequence reads: CASTGGGPPEAFF. The DNA of the CDR3 is TGCGCCAGCACAGGGGGCGGTCCACCTGAAGCTTTCTTT.

This clone was counted a single time. V and J are TRBV6-1 and TRBJ1-2; D remains unclear. V was trimmed by 2 bases and J by 6 bases, leaving 16 bases between them. Germline V gene lookup returns CDR1 MNHNS and CDR2 SASEGT. CDR3 length: 15 amino acids. The DNA for the CDR3 is TGTGCCAGCAGTGAAAGGTTGACACCACCCCATGGCTACACCTTC. As protein: CASSERLTPPHGYTF.

This chain joins TRBV5-1 and TRBJ2-3; 10 bases map to TRBD2. Germline assignment: CDR1 SGHRS and CDR2 YFSETQ. This CDR3 spans 16 amino acids. With 6 bases clipped from V and 2 bases from J, the junction kept 9 bases outside the gene matches. This chain's CDR3 is CASMEPAGGPTDTQYF. CDR3 coding DNA: TGCGCCAGCATGGAACCAGCGGGAGGGCCCACAGATACGCAGTATTTT.

The chain combines TRBV28 with TRBJ1-5; the D gene is possibly TRBD1 (5 bases). Germline V CDR1 and CDR2: MDHEN, SYDVKM. V lost 6 bases, J lost 3 bases, and 15 bases lay in between. The CDR3 has 15 amino acids. The CDR3 bases are TGTGCCAGCAGGTGGGGAGGGGTGTCCAATCAGCCCCAGCATTTT. Amino acid sequence: CASRWGGVSNQPQHF. Based on the CDR3 plus reference TRBV28 and TRBJ1-5, the full variable domain is DVKVTQSSRYLVKRTGEKVFLECVQDMDHENMFWYRQDPGLGLRLIYFSYDVKMKEKGDIPEGYSVSREKKERFSLILESASTNQTSMYLCASRWGGVSNQPQHFGDGTRLSIL.

The V gene is TRBV10-3, the J gene TRBJ2-1, with TRBD2 matching over 16 bases. Losses at the gene ends were 10 bases for V and 0 bases for J; bases not matched to a gene: 6. Germline V CDR1 and CDR2: ENHRY, SYGVKD. This CDR3 contains 17 residues. For the CDR3, the DNA is TGTGCCACCAAGGGACTAGCGGGGGGGAGCTCCTACAATGAGCAGTTCTTC. Residues: CATKGLAGGSSYNEQFF.

The genes are TRBV4-2 and TRBJ2-7; 11 bases match TRBD2. The CDR3 has 15 residues. The J segment lost 7 bases and the V segment lost 1 base, leaving 6 bases of the junction unmatched. Germline assignment: CDR1 LGHNA and CDR2 YNFKEQ. Written as DNA, the CDR3 is TGTGCCAGCAGCCAAGGGCTCGCTAGCGGGAGGGAGCAGTACTTC. Protein product: CASSQGLASGREQYF.

The rearrangement links TRBV3-1 (or the pseudogene TRBV3-2) to TRBJ2-3; 16 nucleotides align to TRBD2. CDR1 and CDR2 (germline): LGHDT, YNNKEL (reference sequence). Trimming removed 4 bases from V and 5 bases from J; junction bases left unmatched: 6. This CDR3 region has 17 residues. The CDR3 DNA reads TGTGCCAGCAGCCTGGGACTAGCGGGAGGGCCGGAAGATACGCAGTATTTT. Protein sequence: CASSLGLAGGPEDTQYF.

This rearrangement joins TRBV9 to TRBJ1-1; TRBD1 agrees at 8 bases. The CDR3 is made up of 14 amino acids. Germline CDR1 SGDLS, CDR2 YYNGEE. V dropped 2 bases and J dropped 5; count of bases not matched to a gene: 5. CDR3 region: CASSVGQARTEAFF. As DNA, the CDR3 is TGTGCCAGCAGCGTGGGACAGGCCAGGACTGAAGCTTTCTTT.

This clone was observed a handful of times. The V call is TRBV3-1 (or the pseudogene TRBV3-2), the J call TRBJ1-2, with a weak D call TRBD1 (6 bases). V was pared by 4 bases and J by 6 bases, with 18 bases between. This CDR3 is built from 15 residues. From germline, CDR1 is LGHDT and CDR2 YNNKEL (reference sequence). For the CDR3, the DNA is TGTGCCAGCAGCCTTCAGGGGAAAATAAGGGATGGCTACACCTTC. Translated, it gives CASSLQGKIRDGYTF.

This chain connects TRBV11-2 to TRBJ2-1; 10 bases map to TRBD2. Germline CDR1 is SGHAT and CDR2 is FQNNGV. With V trimmed by 5 bases and J by 6 bases, 7 bases remained unmatched. This CDR3 has 15 residues. Written as DNA, the CDR3 is TGTGCCAGCAGCAAAACTAGCGGGACGGTCAATGAGCAGTTCTTC. As protein: CASSKTSGTVNEQFF.

V and J are TRBV27 and TRBJ1-1; 9 nucleotides match TRBD1. The CDR3 is 18 amino acids. The V gene's germline CDR1 is MNHEY and CDR2 SMNVEV (reference sequence). Trimming at V came to 0 bases and at J to 6 bases, leaving 14 bases not matched to a gene. The CDR3 DNA follows: TGTGCCAGCAGTTTATCAAGTACAGGGGGCCCTACGGTCGCTGAAGCTTTCTTT. Translation: CASSLSSTGGPTVAEAFF.

The rearrangement uses TRBV2 and TRBJ1-2; D ambiguous. The CDR3 totals 12 residues. Germline V gene data show CDR1 as SNHLY and CDR2 as FYNNEI. Trimming cost V 1 base and J 5 bases, with 5 bases left between them. This chain's CDR3 is CASSEVSYGYTF. DNA for the CDR3: TGTGCCAGCAGTGAAGTTAGTTATGGCTACACCTTC.

This clone appeared a few times. The chain uses TRBV29-1 and TRBJ1-4; D remains ambiguous. CDR3 size: 11 residues. Germline V gene lookup returns CDR1 SQVTM and CDR2 ANQGSEA. V lost 5 bases, J lost 5 bases, and 6 bases lay in between. CDR3 protein: CSVSRNEKLFF. In nucleotides, the CDR3 is TGCAGCGTTTCGAGAAATGAAAAACTGTTTTTT.

The V gene is TRBV6-5, the J gene TRBJ1-1; D possibly corresponds to TRBD1 (5 bases). Looked up from germline, CDR1 is MNHEY and CDR2 is SVGAGI. This CDR3 comprises 15 residues. The V and J ends lost 6 bases and 4 bases respectively, with 18 bases between them. In DNA, the CDR3 is TGTGCCAGCAGGAGAAGGACACCCCAAGGCACTGAAGCTTTCTTT. It specifies CASRRRTPQGTEAFF.

This rearrangement joins TRBV5-1 to TRBJ1-4, with no clear D. CDR1 and CDR2 from the germline V gene are SGHRS and YFSETQ. Trimming pared 0 bases from V and 10 bases from J, leaving 19 bases between. The CDR3 loop spans 16 amino acids. The CDR3 DNA is TGCGCCAGCAGCTTGGAGGTTCGAGGGTCGAAGGGAAAACTGTTTTTT. Protein sequence: CASSLEVRGSKGKLFF.

The gene calls are TRBV4-2 and TRBJ2-3, with 13 nucleotides matching TRBD2. Losses at the gene ends were 4 bases for V and 2 bases for J; bases not matched to a gene: 3. Germline V gene data show CDR1 as LGHNA and CDR2 as YNFKEQ. CDR3 length: 16 amino acids. CDR3 in amino acids: CASSRGTSGTTDTQYF. As DNA, the CDR3 is TGTGCCAGCAGCCGGGGGACTAGCGGGACCACAGATACGCAGTATTTT.

The chain joins TRBV4-3 to TRBJ2-2; 10 nucleotides line up with TRBD2. This CDR3 is built from 16 residues. Germline CDR1 reads LGHNA; CDR2 reads YSLEER. The V and J ends lost 0 bases and 9 bases, in that order; junction bases with no gene match: 7. CDR3: CASSQDRASGSRELFF. CDR3 nucleotide sequence: TGCGCCAGCAGCCAAGATCGTGCTAGCGGGAGCCGGGAGCTGTTTTTT.

The chain is built from TRBV18 and TRBJ1-2, with TRBD1 as a possible D gene (6 bases). V lost 5 bases to trimming and J lost 0 bases, with 13 bases between them. The CDR3 is made up of 15 amino acids. Per germline, CDR1 KGHSH and CDR2 LQKENI. This CDR3 is CASSNGQTANYGYTF. The CDR3 region has the DNA TGTGCCAGCTCAAACGGACAGACAGCTAACTATGGCTACACCTTC. Full variable domain (remainder filled in from reference TRBV18 and TRBJ1-2): NAGVMQNPRHLVRRRGQEARLRCSPMKGHSHVYWYRQLPEEGLKFMVYLQKENIIDESGMPKERFSAEFPKEGPSILRIQQVVRGDSAAYFCASSNGQTANYGYTFGSGTRLTVV.

The chain is built from TRBV7-2 and TRBJ1-2; D ambiguous. There are 12 residues in the CDR3. Trimming removed 5 bases at V and 1 base at J, with 5 bases between. Germline CDR1 and CDR2: SGHTA and FQGNSA. The CDR3 loop reads CASSPRNYGYTF. The CDR3 coding sequence is TGTGCCAGCAGCCCTCGTAACTATGGCTACACCTTC.

The gene calls are TRBV20-1 and TRBJ2-3, with a tentative D call TRBD1 (5 bases). The germline CDR1 and CDR2 sequences are DFQATT and SNEGSKA (reference sequence). The CDR3 contains 11 residues. Between the trimmed V and J ends, which lost 8 bases and 2 bases, there was a span of 8 bases. The chain's CDR3 is CSQGYTDTQYF. CDR3 coding DNA: TGCAGTCAGGGATACACAGATACGCAGTATTTT.